This entry describes one T cell receptor (beta chain). Each donor was healthy, and each was a bone marrow donor. It was with 60 Vbeta and 13 Jbeta primers that the PCR ran. Data came from immunoSEQ multiplex PCR; TCRdb stores just in-frame clones and leaves some out. Here the sample spans around 160,000 clones, around 77% being singletons. V gave up 4 bases and J gave up 2 bases, with 12 bases separating them. The CDR3 is 14 amino acids. Germline CDR1 is SGHNT and CDR2 is YYREEE (reference sequence). The data are from a study of cytomegalovirus exposure and HLA in healthy donors. Study in general: Unique TCR beta sequences numbering about 100 million came from 150 million to 200 million T cells in an earlier analysis.

The chain recombines TRBV5-4 with TRBJ1-1; D not resolved. This clonotype was sampled from a woman between 40 and 55 years old in good health and CMV-seropositive. Sequencing used PBMCs. Here the CDR3 reads CASSPRTGNTEAFF. In DNA, the CDR3 is TGTGCCAGCAGCCCTAGGACTGGTAACACTGAAGCTTTCTTT.